The source of this TCR beta chain is a study of T cell responses to AZD1222 COVID-19 vaccine. Findings and caveats of the study: Regions left unmutated in variants are reportedly the target of nearly half of spike-specific TCRs. In a largely white British group with more females than males, clonal diversity was possibly underestimated.

This clone was counted a single time. What it binds is unknown. The data were produced by immunoSEQ multiplex PCR, yet TCRdb's version contains in-frame clones alone and is incomplete. The data hold 150,000 to 200,000 clones, with around 85% observed a single time. Looked up from germline, CDR1 is LNHDA and CDR2 is SQIVND (reference sequence). The length of the CDR3 is 15 residues. V gave up 3 bases and J gave up 2 bases; unmatched junction bases: 6. Material: peripheral blood, obtained 28 days after the second AZD1222 dose. This receptor was identified in an adult who received the AZD1222 COVID-19 vaccine. The rearrangement links TRBV19 to TRBJ2-7, with TRBD2 matching 8 bases. The CDR3 bases are TGTGCCAGTAGTATGGTAGTAGCGGGGCCCTACGAGCAGTACTTC. Amino acids: CASSMVVAGPYEQYF.